This passage covers 24 T cell receptor beta chains from one sample sequenced in a study of cytomegalovirus exposure and HLA in healthy donors. The PCR contained 60 Vbeta and 13 Jbeta primers. Here immunoSEQ multiplex PCR was the method, and the copy in TCRdb shows in-frame clones only, minus some. The data hold fewer than 90,000 clones, with about 75% observed a single time. The material sequenced was PBMCs. Receptors were obtained from a young man in good health and CMV-seropositive.

The CDR3 DNA follows: TGTGCCTGGAGTAGTAACACGGCGGCCCAGCATTTT. As protein: CAWSSNTAAQHF. V is TRBV30 and J is TRBJ1-5; D unresolved. V lost 2 bases and J lost 11, with 13 bases in between. Per germline, CDR1 GTSNPN and CDR2 SVGIG (reference sequence). The CDR3 contains 12 residues.

This chain joins TRBV19 and TRBJ1-3, with D tentatively TRBD1 (6 bases). Germline CDR1 reads LNHDA; CDR2 reads SQIVND (reference sequence). Trimming left V 3 bases short and J 0 bases short, with 9 bases between. This CDR3 has 15 amino acids. CDR3 in amino acids: CASSIHRVSGNTIYF. CDR3 DNA: TGTGCCAGTAGTATTCACAGGGTCTCTGGAAACACCATATATTTT.

The chain uses TRBV19 and TRBJ2-7; TRBD1 is a possible D gene (6 bases). The CDR3 runs to 15 residues. V lost 5 bases and J 0 bases, leaving 14 bases between the germline ends. Germline V gives CDR1 LNHDA, CDR2 SQIVND (reference sequence). CDR3 in amino acids: CASSPDRTNSYEQYF. CDR3 DNA: TGTGCCAGTAGTCCAGACAGGACCAACTCCTACGAGCAGTACTTC.

V usage is TRBV9 and J usage is TRBJ2-1; D ambiguous. The V and J ends lost 1 base and 4 bases respectively, with 3 bases between them. Germline V gene data show CDR1 as SGDLS and CDR2 as YYNGEE. This CDR3 spans 12 amino acids. The CDR3 here is CASSVQYNEQFF. The CDR3 nucleotides are TGTGCCAGCAGCGTACAGTACAATGAGCAGTTCTTC.

This clone was seen more than once but under ten times. This chain links TRBV11-2 with TRBJ2-1, with D perhaps TRBD2 (7 bases). Germline values: CDR1 SGHAT, CDR2 FQNNGV. Trimming left V 5 bases short and J 1 base short, with 21 bases between. CDR3 length equals 18 residues. The CDR3 nucleotides are TGTGCCAGCAGCCTGGCCGGGGGGCCCGCGATTTCCTACAATGAGCAGTTCTTC. Protein product: CASSLAGGPAISYNEQFF.

The chain couples TRBV6-1 to TRBJ2-3; 7 bases fit TRBD1. The CDR3 runs to 16 residues. CDR1 is MNHNS, CDR2 SASEGT, per germline. The junction had 7 bases not matched to a gene; V was cut back by 1 base and J by 3 bases. The CDR3 coding sequence is TGTGCCAGCAGTGAAGATCTGCGCAGGGGGACAGATACGCAGTATTTT. It is translated as CASSEDLRRGTDTQYF.

The J gene is TRBJ1-3, the V gene TRBV29-1; 8 bases are shared with TRBD1. Germline V lookup: CDR1 SQVTM, CDR2 ANQGSEA. V lost 6 bases to trimming and J lost 2 bases; unmatched junction nucleotides: 6. This CDR3 has 14 residues. Here the CDR3 DNA reads TGCAGCGTGTCCGACAGGGGCGCTGGAAACACCATATATTTT. It encodes CSVSDRGAGNTIYF.

Turning to this clone: The same CDR3 also results from other DNA sequences found in this sample. V gene TRBV7-8 combines with J gene TRBJ1-1; weak D call: TRBD1 (5 bases). V lost 5 bases and J 2 bases, leaving 15 bases between the germline ends. Per the germline V gene, CDR1 is SGHVS and CDR2 is FQNEAQ. The CDR3 runs to 15 residues. The CDR3 sequence is CASSPTSGVNTEAFF. The CDR3 region has the DNA TGTGCCAGCAGCCCCACCTCGGGGGTTAACACTGAAGCTTTCTTT.

The chain joins TRBV7-9 to TRBJ2-5; 7 nucleotides agree with TRBD2. V was pared by 5 bases and J by 2 bases, with 8 bases of the junction left unmatched. Germline-derived CDR1 and CDR2 are SEHNR and FQNEAQ (reference sequence). This CDR3 comprises 15 residues. This chain's CDR3 is CASSGIGGGQETQYF. In nucleotides, the CDR3 is TGTGCCAGCAGCGGGATTGGCGGGGGACAAGAGACCCAGTACTTC.

The chain joins TRBV2 to TRBJ1-6; 7 positions agree with TRBD1. V was pared by 6 bases and J by 0 bases, with 14 bases of the junction left unmatched. Germline-derived CDR1 and CDR2 are SNHLY and FYNNEI. The CDR3 is 19 residues long. The CDR3 is CASRVGGGTLGSYNSPLHF. The CDR3 region has the DNA TGTGCCAGCAGGGTAGGAGGGGGCACTCTGGGCTCCTATAATTCACCCCTCCACTTT.

The rearrangement uses TRBV6-6 and TRBJ1-1; 7 bases are a match to TRBD1. V gave up 5 bases and J gave up 11 bases; unmatched junction bases: 20. CDR1 and CDR2 from the germline V gene are MNHNY and SVGAGI (reference sequence). This CDR3 has 16 residues. In DNA form, the CDR3 reads TGTGCCAGCAGTAAGGGGGCGCGGGGTGCACTTACTGGTGCTTTCTTT. It is translated as CASSKGARGALTGAFF.

This chain connects TRBV9 to TRBJ1-1, with 9 bases lining up with TRBD1. V shed 1 base and J 4 bases; nucleotides not matched to a gene: 5. The CDR3 is made up of 15 amino acids. The germline gives CDR1 SGDLS, CDR2 YYNGEE. The CDR3 spells CASSVRGTGSTEAFF. The CDR3 DNA follows: TGTGCCAGCAGCGTAAGGGGGACAGGGAGCACTGAAGCTTTCTTT.

The chain recombines TRBV11-1 with TRBJ2-7; 7 positions match TRBD1. Unmatched junction bases numbered 16, after V lost 5 bases and J lost 0 bases. The germline gives CDR1 SGHAT, CDR2 FQDESV (reference sequence). The CDR3 covers 18 residues. The DNA for the CDR3 is TGTGCCAGCAGCCAAGGATCTTACAGGGGCTGGAGCTCCTACGAGCAGTACTTC. This encodes CASSQGSYRGWSSYEQYF.

The chain joins TRBV2 to TRBJ1-5; D ambiguous. The V gene lost 3 bases and the J gene lost 0 bases, with 9 bases spanning the gap. Germline V CDR1 and CDR2: SNHLY, FYNNEI. CDR3 length equals 15 residues. The CDR3: CASSDYEYSNQPQHF. CDR3 nucleotides: TGTGCCAGCAGTGATTACGAGTATAGCAATCAGCCCCAGCATTTT.

Only a few counts were recorded for this clone. This sequence joins TRBV4-1 and TRBJ2-2; 8 bases map to TRBD1. The CDR3 covers 14 residues. V dropped 7 bases and J dropped 7; count of bases not matched to a gene: 8. CDR1 MGHRA and CDR2 YSYEKL come from the germline V gene. The CDR3 nucleotides are TGCGCCAGCACTTTTGGACAGGGCATCGGGGAGCTGTTTTTT. This translates into CASTFGQGIGELFF.

This chain joins TRBV28 and TRBJ1-3; TRBD1 matches 7 bases. Germline V gives CDR1 MDHEN, CDR2 SYDVKM. V trimming: 6 bases; J trimming: 0 bases; junction bases outside the gene matches: 2. The CDR3 is 14 residues long. CDR3 nucleotide sequence: TGTGCCAGCAGGCCAGGGGGCTCTGGAAACACCATATATTTT. It encodes CASRPGGSGNTIYF.

This clone was seen more than once but under ten times. The gene calls are TRBV4-1 and TRBJ2-5, with 7 bases aligning to TRBD2. J gave up 5 bases and V 3 bases, and 6 bases lay outside the gene matches. CDR1 and CDR2 from the germline V gene are MGHRA and YSYEKL. The CDR3 runs 14 residues. As DNA, the CDR3 is TGCGCCAGCAGCCATACTAGCGTCCAGGAGACCCAGTACTTC. Its protein is CASSHTSVQETQYF.

The chain employs TRBV11-1 and TRBJ1-4; tentative D call: TRBD1 (5 bases). The V end lost 3 bases, the J end lost 9 bases, and 11 bases lay between the germline ends. Germline CDR1 reads SGHAT; CDR2 reads FQDESV (reference sequence). This CDR3 comprises 13 residues. The DNA of the CDR3 is TGTGCCAGCAGCTTTTCGGGGGATAAAAAACTGTTTTTT. Translating gives CASSFSGDKKLFF.

The rearrangement uses TRBV7-3 and TRBJ2-1; 8 nucleotides agree with TRBD2. The ends lost 1 base at V and 10 bases at J; junction bases unmatched: 3. CDR1 is SGHTA, CDR2 FQGTGA, per germline. There are 13 residues in the CDR3. The CDR3 nucleotides are TGTGCCAGCAGCTTAAGCGGGGGGCGGGAGCAGTTCTTC. Protein sequence: CASSLSGGREQFF.

This chain uses TRBV19 with TRBJ2-5; 8 nucleotides match TRBD1. The J call is doubtful: the DNA matches TRBJ2-7 better. The CDR3 sequence is 16 residues long. CDR1 is LNHDA, CDR2 SQIVND, per germline (reference sequence). CDR3 sequence (DNA): TGTGCCAGTAGTAAACCGGGACAGGTTGCCTCCTACGAGCAGTACTTC. This gives the protein CASSKPGQVASYEQYF.

This chain links TRBV27 with TRBJ1-6; possibly TRBD1 for D (6 bases). Trimming left V 3 bases short and J 5 bases short, with 20 bases between. This CDR3 is 18 amino acids long. Germline V CDR1 and CDR2: MNHEY, SMNVEV (reference sequence). The CDR3 DNA sequence: TGTGCCAGCAGTTTTATTGGTCGGGGGGCTAACGATAATTCACCCCTCCACTTT. Protein product: CASSFIGRGANDNSPLHF.

This clone was seen only a few times. The genes are TRBV19 and TRBJ2-5; D is ambiguous. The length of the CDR3 is 15 residues. Trimming removed 3 bases at V and 5 bases at J, with 16 bases between. Germline values: CDR1 LNHDA, CDR2 SQIVND (reference sequence). CDR3 in amino acids: CASSILGVRRETQYF. The DNA for the CDR3 is TGTGCCAGTAGTATTCTTGGCGTGAGGCGGGAGACCCAGTACTTC. Looking up the rest from reference TRBV19 and TRBJ2-5 gives the full variable domain: DGGITQSPKYLFRKEGQNVTLSCEQNLNHDAMYWYRQDPGQGLRLIYYSQIVNDFQKGDIAEGYSVSREKKESFPLTVTSAQKNPTAFYLCASSILGVRRETQYFGPGTRLLVL.

The chain's CDR3 is CAGKDSTEAFF. DNA for the CDR3: TGTGCCGGGAAGGACAGTACTGAAGCTTTCTTT. The genes are TRBV7-9 and TRBJ1-1; maybe TRBD1 (6 bases). With 11 bases removed from V and 5 bases from J, the gap between germline ends came to 12 bases. Germline V gene sequence: CDR1 SEHNR, CDR2 FQNEAQ (reference sequence). This CDR3 region has 11 residues.

The rearrangement joins TRBV6-1 to TRBJ1-2, with 8 bases identical to TRBD1. This CDR3 is 16 amino acids long. CDR1 is MNHNS and CDR2 is SASEGT in the germline V gene. Unmatched junction bases numbered 8, after V lost 4 bases and J lost 1 base. The CDR3 here is CASSAQGALLNYGYTF. CDR3 coding DNA: TGTGCCAGCAGTGCTCAGGGGGCCCTACTTAACTATGGCTACACCTTC.